A single sample is the source of the 26 T cell receptor beta chains below, sequenced in a study of Ad26.COV2.S vaccination and SARS-CoV-2 variants. Profiling relied on immunoSEQ multiplex PCR, and the TCRdb table lists in-frame clones only, not all of them. Of approximately 350,000 clones detected, 83% appear once; the ten largest clones hold around 7%. Indicated treatment: 15 to 20 received Ad26.COV2.S at low or high dose, single or two shots; 5 received placebo; per-sample allocation not given. It was on day 63 after the first vaccine or placebo injection that samples were taken. Specimen: peripheral blood, collected in a trial of Ad26.COV2.S vaccine versus placebo. These receptors were taken from a person between 18 and 60 years old who received the Ad26.COV2.S COVID-19 vaccine or a placebo.

J is TRBJ2-1 and V is TRBV5-1; 10 positions match TRBD2. CDR3 length: 16 amino acids. Trimming removed 3 bases from V and 4 bases from J; junction bases left unmatched: 7. The germline CDR1 and CDR2 sequences are SGHRS and YFSETQ. The CDR3: CASSSAGTSAYNEQFF. CDR3 in DNA: TGCGCCAGCAGCTCAGCCGGGACTAGCGCTTACAATGAGCAGTTCTTC. The full variable domain, in which reference TRBV5-1 and TRBJ2-1 provide the parts outside the CDR3, is KAGVTQTPRYLIKTRGQQVTLSCSPISGHRSVSWYQQTPGQGLQFLFEYFSETQRNKGNFPGRFSGRQFSNSRSEMNVSTLELGDSALYLCASSSAGTSAYNEQFFGPGTRLTVL.

This clone appeared once. The rearrangement joins TRBV6-5 to TRBJ2-3; no clear D. V lost 6 bases and J 4 bases, leaving 14 bases between the germline ends. CDR1 MNHEY and CDR2 SVGAGI come from the germline V gene. The CDR3 runs 14 residues. This chain's CDR3 is CASSLSYGSDTQYF. The DNA for the CDR3 is TGTGCCAGCAGCCTCTCCTATGGGTCAGATACGCAGTATTTT.

This clone was observed once. The chain employs TRBV5-1 and TRBJ1-5; D uncertain. V dropped 2 bases and J dropped 3 bases, with 6 bases sitting between them. Germline V gene sequence: CDR1 SGHRS, CDR2 YFSETQ. The CDR3 is 13 residues long. The CDR3 sequence is CASSLDINQPQHF. In DNA form, the CDR3 reads TGCGCCAGCAGCTTAGACATCAATCAGCCCCAGCATTTT.

The rearrangement uses TRBV5-6 and TRBJ2-1; D unresolved. Germline-derived CDR1 and CDR2 are SGHDT and YYEEEE. The V gene lost 1 base and the J gene lost 9 bases, with 8 bases spanning the gap. The CDR3 is 12 residues long. This chain's CDR3 is CASSLYGLEQFF. The DNA for the CDR3 is TGTGCCAGCAGCTTGTACGGGCTTGAGCAGTTCTTC.

J is TRBJ1-1 and V is TRBV7-9; 8 bases match TRBD1. V dropped 3 bases and J dropped 3; count of bases not matched to a gene: 9. The CDR3 extends over 16 amino acids. Germline loops: CDR1 SEHNR, CDR2 FQNEAQ (reference sequence). This CDR3 reads CASSLGRQGFDTEAFF. The CDR3 DNA follows: TGTGCCAGCAGCTTGGGACGACAGGGGTTCGACACTGAAGCTTTCTTT.

V and J are TRBV13 and TRBJ2-2, with D uncertain. Between the trimmed V and J ends, which lost 3 bases and 6 bases, there was a span of 14 bases. This CDR3 is built from 15 residues. The germline V gene encodes CDR1 PRHDT and CDR2 FYEKMQ (reference sequence). This chain's CDR3 is CASSLRPGVAGELFF. In nucleotides, the CDR3 is TGTGCCAGCAGCTTGCGGCCCGGAGTGGCCGGGGAGCTGTTTTTT.

The gene calls are TRBV27 and TRBJ1-2, with D perhaps TRBD1 (6 bases). This CDR3 comprises 12 residues. Germline V gene lookup returns CDR1 MNHEY and CDR2 SMNVEV (reference sequence). Trimming took 4 bases from V and 13 from J, leaving 16 bases between them. In nucleotides, the CDR3 is TGTGCCAGCAGTTCGGGACATGTAAACTCCACCTTC. Translated, it gives CASSSGHVNSTF.

This rearrangement joins TRBV5-1 to TRBJ1-6, with 10 bases identical to TRBD1. CDR1 is SGHRS, CDR2 YFSETQ, per germline. V shed 3 bases, J shed 7 bases, and the junction held 10 bases outside the gene matches. The CDR3 runs to 17 residues. The CDR3 DNA sequence: TGCGCCAGCAGCTCTATTACGACAGGGGGCGAAAATTCACCCCTCCACTTT. This encodes CASSSITTGGENSPLHF.

This clone showed up just once. CDR3 in amino acids: CASSGNSGITGELFF. The CDR3 region has the DNA TGCGCCAGCAGCGGGAATAGCGGGATCACCGGGGAGCTGTTTTTT. The chain has TRBV5-1 and TRBJ2-2, with TRBD2 matching 8 bases. CDR3 length: 15 amino acids. J gave up 4 bases and V 4 bases, and 6 bases lay outside the gene matches. Germline assignment: CDR1 SGHRS and CDR2 YFSETQ.

This chain links TRBV5-1 with TRBJ2-2, with TRBD1 as a possible D gene (6 bases). The ends were cut back, 0 bases at V and 1 base at J, with 16 bases in the middle. The germline gives CDR1 SGHRS, CDR2 YFSETQ. The CDR3 is 18 residues long. For the CDR3, the DNA is TGCGCCAGCAGCTTGGTTGGCAACACAGGGTTGAACACCGGGGAGCTGTTTTTT. Its translation is CASSLVGNTGLNTGELFF. The full variable domain, rest sourced from reference TRBV5-1 and TRBJ2-2, is KAGVTQTPRYLIKTRGQQVTLSCSPISGHRSVSWYQQTPGQGLQFLFEYFSETQRNKGNFPGRFSGRQFSNSRSEMNVSTLELGDSALYLCASSLVGNTGLNTGELFFGEGSRLTVL.

This clone has only a few counts. For the CDR3, the DNA is TGTGCCAGCAGTGGCCGTGGGGAAAAACTGTTTTTT. Amino acids: CASSGRGEKLFF. V and J are TRBV27 and TRBJ1-4, with D unclear. CDR1 is MNHEY, CDR2 SMNVEV, per germline (reference sequence). This CDR3 contains 12 residues. Trimming took 5 bases from V and 8 from J, leaving 9 bases between them.

The chain joins TRBV24-1 to TRBJ2-7; D is perhaps TRBD1 or TRBD2 (5 bases each). This CDR3 contains 15 residues. CDR1 KGHDR and CDR2 SFDVKD come from the germline V gene. The V gene lost 3 bases and the J gene lost 4 bases, with 15 bases spanning the gap. The CDR3 is CATSDPGTGFYEQYF. The DNA for the CDR3 is TGTGCCACCAGTGATCCCGGGACGGGATTTTACGAGCAGTACTTC.

This chain links TRBV24-1 with TRBJ1-5; 7 nucleotides match TRBD1. V was clipped by 5 bases and J by 5 bases; unmatched bases: 11. CDR3 size: 16 residues. Germline V gives CDR1 KGHDR, CDR2 SFDVKD. Here the CDR3 DNA reads TGTGCCACCAGTGGTAGGACGGGACAGTGGGATCAGCCCCAGCATTTT. This translates into CATSGRTGQWDQPQHF.

The chain is built from TRBV19 and TRBJ1-2; unclear D gene. The V end was cut by 6 bases, the J end by 2 bases, with 19 bases between. The CDR3 contains 16 residues. Per the germline V gene, CDR1 is LNHDA and CDR2 is SQIVND (reference sequence). CDR3 sequence reads: CASSGHVTSGNYGYTF. The CDR3 nucleotides read TGTGCCAGTAGCGGGCATGTAACGTCAGGAAACTATGGCTACACCTTC.

The chain links TRBV14 to TRBJ2-3; TRBD2 matches 11 bases. Germline CDR1 reads SGHDN; CDR2 reads FVKESK. The CDR3 is 15 residues long. The V and J ends lost 5 bases and 5 bases, in that order; junction bases with no gene match: 6. The CDR3 loop reads CASSFSGGAQDTQYF. DNA for the CDR3: TGTGCCAGCAGCTTTAGCGGGGGGGCGCAAGATACGCAGTATTTT.

This clone was detected once. V is TRBV19 and J is TRBJ1-2, with 9 bases lining up with TRBD1. V lost 3 bases to trimming and J lost 2 bases; unmatched junction nucleotides: 10. The CDR3 is 17 residues long. Germline V gene sequence: CDR1 LNHDA, CDR2 SQIVND (reference sequence). The CDR3 loop reads CASSMYTGGLRNYGYTF. The CDR3 DNA reads as TGTGCCAGTAGTATGTATACAGGGGGCCTAAGAAACTATGGCTACACCTTC. Combining the CDR3 with reference TRBV19 and TRBJ1-2 gives the whole variable domain DGGITQSPKYLFRKEGQNVTLSCEQNLNHDAMYWYRQDPGQGLRLIYYSQIVNDFQKGDIAEGYSVSREKKESFPLTVTSAQKNPTAFYLCASSMYTGGLRNYGYTFGSGTRLTVV.

This clone has only a few counts. The genes are TRBV7-9 and TRBJ2-1; D possibly corresponds to TRBD1 (5 bases). CDR1 SEHNR and CDR2 FQNEAQ come from the germline V gene (reference sequence). V was clipped by 6 bases and J by 10 bases, with 16 bases between them. The CDR3 contains 13 residues. The CDR3 loop reads CASSQTPGNEQFF. The CDR3 DNA is TGTGCCAGCAGTCAAACCCCAGGGAACGAGCAGTTCTTC.

Remarks on this clone: One end of the junction varies from germline; a read error may be responsible. This chain joins TRBV5-6 and TRBJ1-1; tentative D call: TRBD1 (5 bases). The CDR3 totals 13 residues. CDR1 SGHDT and CDR2 YYEEEE come from the germline V gene. DNA of the CDR3: TGTGCCAGCACCTTGGGGGGGACCACTGAAGCTTTCTTT. Translating it yields CASTLGGTTEAFF. Drawing the rest from reference TRBV5-6 and TRBJ1-1, the complete variable domain is DAGVTQSPTHLIKTRGQQVTLRCSPKSGHDTVSWYQQALGQGPQFIFQYYEEEERQRGNFPDRFSGHQFPNYSSELNVNALLLGDSALYLCASTLGGTTEAFFGQGTRLTVV.

The chain combines TRBV11-1 with TRBJ2-1; D is ambiguous. Germline V CDR1 and CDR2: SGHAT, FQDESV (reference sequence). Trimming pared 5 bases from V and 8 bases from J, leaving 10 bases between. CDR3 length: 12 amino acids. The CDR3 coding sequence is TGTGCCAGCAGCAACATCGGTGATGAGCAGTTCTTC. Its protein is CASSNIGDEQFF.

The genes are TRBV4-1 and TRBJ2-6, with D perhaps matching TRBD2 (5 bases). Germline V gene lookup returns CDR1 MGHRA and CDR2 YSYEKL. This CDR3 contains 17 residues. V dropped 3 bases and J dropped 0 bases, with 12 bases sitting between them. CDR3 in amino acids: CASSHTLGSSGANVLTF. CDR3 DNA: TGCGCCAGCAGCCATACCCTGGGGAGCTCTGGGGCCAACGTCCTGACTTTC.

The chain carries TRBV30 and TRBJ1-5; unclear D gene. CDR1 and CDR2 from the germline V gene are GTSNPN and SVGIG (reference sequence). The CDR3 is made up of 14 amino acids. With 3 bases removed from V and 2 bases from J, the gap between germline ends came to 11 bases. The CDR3 DNA sequence: TGTGCCTGGAGCCCTCGTTGGGGCAATCAGCCCCAGCATTTT. This encodes CAWSPRWGNQPQHF.

The chain recombines TRBV18 with TRBJ1-5; 10 bases line up with TRBD1. The V segment lost 3 bases and the J segment 0 bases; nucleotides outside the gene matches: 11. The CDR3 spans 19 residues. Germline lookup yields CDR1 KGHSH and CDR2 LQKENI. The CDR3 here is CASSPGTGEIRYSNQPQHF. CDR3 DNA: TGTGCCAGCTCACCCGGGACAGGGGAAATTCGGTATAGCAATCAGCCCCAGCATTTT.

The chain carries TRBV5-1 and TRBJ2-3; tentative D call: TRBD1 (6 bases). Germline V gene data show CDR1 as SGHRS and CDR2 as YFSETQ. V lost 1 base and J 7 bases, leaving 22 bases between the germline ends. The CDR3 is made up of 17 amino acids. The CDR3 here is CASSLSEPRGPANTQYF. For the CDR3, the DNA is TGCGCCAGCAGCTTGAGTGAACCCAGGGGACCCGCAAATACGCAGTATTTT. The full variable domain, completed using reference TRBV5-1 and TRBJ2-3, is KAGVTQTPRYLIKTRGQQVTLSCSPISGHRSVSWYQQTPGQGLQFLFEYFSETQRNKGNFPGRFSGRQFSNSRSEMNVSTLELGDSALYLCASSLSEPRGPANTQYFGPGTRLTVL.

This clone was recorded a few times. The chain recombines TRBV14 with TRBJ2-7; D might be TRBD1 (6 bases). V lost 1 base and J 7 bases, leaving 8 bases between the germline ends. The CDR3 runs 12 residues. Germline-derived CDR1 and CDR2 are SGHDN and FVKESK. The CDR3 region is CASSQAGDEQYF. In nucleotides, the CDR3 is TGTGCCAGCAGCCAAGCAGGGGATGAGCAGTACTTC.

The V call is TRBV7-8, the J call TRBJ2-1; D might be TRBD2 (5 bases). CDR1 is SGHVS, CDR2 FQNEAQ, per germline. V shed 5 bases and J shed 7 bases, with 15 bases lying between them. CDR3 length: 14 amino acids. The CDR3 loop reads CASSPLERLNEQFF. In DNA, the CDR3 is TGTGCCAGCAGCCCTCTCGAGCGGTTGAATGAGCAGTTCTTC.

The gene calls are TRBV19 and TRBJ2-1; 8 bases agree with TRBD2. Trimming took 7 bases from V and 15 from J; bases not matched to a gene: 11. The CDR3 covers 12 residues. The V gene's germline CDR1 is LNHDA and CDR2 SQIVND (reference sequence). For the CDR3, the DNA is TGTGCCAGTAATCCTACTAGCGGCCCGAGGTTCTTC. Translating gives CASNPTSGPRFF.